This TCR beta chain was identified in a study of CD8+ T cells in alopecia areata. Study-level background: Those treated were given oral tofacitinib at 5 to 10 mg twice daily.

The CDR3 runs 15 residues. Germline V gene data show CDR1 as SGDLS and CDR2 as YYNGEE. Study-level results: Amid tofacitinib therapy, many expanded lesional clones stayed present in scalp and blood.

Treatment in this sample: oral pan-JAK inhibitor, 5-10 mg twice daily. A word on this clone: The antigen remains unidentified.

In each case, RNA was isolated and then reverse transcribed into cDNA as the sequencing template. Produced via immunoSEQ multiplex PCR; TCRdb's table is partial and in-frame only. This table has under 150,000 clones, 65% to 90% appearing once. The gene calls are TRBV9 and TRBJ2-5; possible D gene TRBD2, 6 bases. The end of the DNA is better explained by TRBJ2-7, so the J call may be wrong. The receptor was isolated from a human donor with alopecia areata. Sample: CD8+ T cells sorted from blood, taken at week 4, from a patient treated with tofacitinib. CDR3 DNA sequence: TGTGCCAGCAGCGCCGCGGGGACTTCCCGCTACGAGCAGTACTTC. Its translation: CASSAAGTSRYEQYF.